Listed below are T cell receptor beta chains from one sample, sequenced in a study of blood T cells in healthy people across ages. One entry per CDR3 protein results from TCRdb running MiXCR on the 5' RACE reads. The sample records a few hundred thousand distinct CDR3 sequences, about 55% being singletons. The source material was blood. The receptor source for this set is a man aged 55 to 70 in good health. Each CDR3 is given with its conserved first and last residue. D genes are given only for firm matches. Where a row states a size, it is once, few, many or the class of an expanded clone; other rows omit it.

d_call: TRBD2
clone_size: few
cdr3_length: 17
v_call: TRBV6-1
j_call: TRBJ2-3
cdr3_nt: TGTGCCAGCAGTGAAGCCCGGGGCGGGAGGGGCACAGATACGCAGTATTTT
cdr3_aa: CASSEARGGRGTDTQYF

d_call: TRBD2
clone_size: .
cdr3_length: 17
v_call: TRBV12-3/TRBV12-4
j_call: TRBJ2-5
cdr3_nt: TGTGCCGGCAGGGCCTCGACTAGCGGGAGAGGGGCAGAGACCCAGTACTTC
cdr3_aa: CAGRASTSGRGAETQYF

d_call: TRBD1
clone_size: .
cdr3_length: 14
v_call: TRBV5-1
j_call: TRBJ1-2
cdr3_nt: TGCGCCAGCAGCGTGGAACGGACAGGGGATGGCTACACCTTC
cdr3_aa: CASSVERTGDGYTF

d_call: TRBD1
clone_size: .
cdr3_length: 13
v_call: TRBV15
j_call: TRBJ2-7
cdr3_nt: TGTGCCACCAGCAGGGACAGGGTTAGCGAGCAGTACTTC
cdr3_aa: CATSRDRVSEQYF

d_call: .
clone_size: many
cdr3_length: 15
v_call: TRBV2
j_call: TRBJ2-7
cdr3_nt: TGTGCCAGCACCCAAGCCCCGTCGGTCGCCTACGAGCAGTACTTC
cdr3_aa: CASTQAPSVAYEQYF

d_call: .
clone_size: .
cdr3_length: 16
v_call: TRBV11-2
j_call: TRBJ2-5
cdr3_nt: TGTGCCAGCAGCTCCTGGGGTGGTGTGGGGGACAATGAGCAGTACTTC
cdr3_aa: CASSSWGGVGDNEQYF

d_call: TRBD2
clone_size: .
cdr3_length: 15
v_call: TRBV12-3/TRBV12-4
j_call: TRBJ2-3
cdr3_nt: TGTGCCAGCAGTTCTAGCGGGAGACCCCCAGATACGCAGTATTTT
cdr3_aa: CASSSSGRPPDTQYF

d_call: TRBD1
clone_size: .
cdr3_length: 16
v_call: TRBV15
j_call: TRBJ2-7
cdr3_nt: TGTGCCACCAGCACCAGAACAGGGGGGACCCCCTACGAGCAGTACTTC
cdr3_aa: CATSTRTGGTPYEQYF

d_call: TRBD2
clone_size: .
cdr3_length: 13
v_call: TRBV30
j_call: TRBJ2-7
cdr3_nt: TGTGCCTGGAGTGGACTAGCGGGGGGGTCCCAGTACTTC
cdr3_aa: CAWSGLAGGSQYF

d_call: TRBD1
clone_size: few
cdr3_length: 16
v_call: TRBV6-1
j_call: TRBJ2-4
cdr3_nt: TGTGCCAGCAGTGAAAGGGACAGGGGGCAAAACAACATTCAGTACTTC
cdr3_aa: CASSERDRGQNNIQYF

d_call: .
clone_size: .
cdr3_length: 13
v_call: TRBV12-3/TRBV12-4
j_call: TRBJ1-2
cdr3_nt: TGTGCCAGCAGTCTCACTAGGACATCTGGCTACACCTTC
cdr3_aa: CASSLTRTSGYTF

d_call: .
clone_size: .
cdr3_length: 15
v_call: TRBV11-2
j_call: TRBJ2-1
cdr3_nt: TGTGCCAGCAGCTTAGACCGCCCCCACAGAAATGAGCAGTTCTTC
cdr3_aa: CASSLDRPHRNEQFF

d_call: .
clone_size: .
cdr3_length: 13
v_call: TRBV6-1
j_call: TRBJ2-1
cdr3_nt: TGTGCCAGCAGTCGAGACGACGACAATGAGCAGTTCTTC
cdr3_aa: CASSRDDDNEQFF

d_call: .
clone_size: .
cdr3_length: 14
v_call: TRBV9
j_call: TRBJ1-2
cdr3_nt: TGTGCCAGCAGCGTAGATTCAGGGAACTATGGCTACACCTTC
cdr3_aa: CASSVDSGNYGYTF

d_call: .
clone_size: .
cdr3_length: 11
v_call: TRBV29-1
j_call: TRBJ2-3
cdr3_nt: TGCAGCGTGGCGTTCACAGATACGCAGTATTTT
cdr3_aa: CSVAFTDTQYF

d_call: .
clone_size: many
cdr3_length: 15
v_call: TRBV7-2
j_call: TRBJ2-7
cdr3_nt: TGTGCCAGCAGCCCCACCCTCGGGAGTGGCTACGAGCAGTACTTC
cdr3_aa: CASSPTLGSGYEQYF

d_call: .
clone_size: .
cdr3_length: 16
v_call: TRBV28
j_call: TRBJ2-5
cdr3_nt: TGTGCCAGCAGTTTAAAAGGGGGGACGGACGAAGAGACCCAGTACTTC
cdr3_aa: CASSLKGGTDEETQYF

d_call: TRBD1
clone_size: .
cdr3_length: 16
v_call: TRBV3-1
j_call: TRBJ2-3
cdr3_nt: TGTGCCAGCAGCCCCTGGGACAGTGGGGTCACAGATACGCAGTATTTT
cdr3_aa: CASSPWDSGVTDTQYF

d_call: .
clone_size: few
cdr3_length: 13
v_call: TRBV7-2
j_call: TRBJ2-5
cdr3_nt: TGTGCCAGCAGCCCCGGGGTGGAAGAGACCCAGTACTTC
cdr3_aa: CASSPGVEETQYF

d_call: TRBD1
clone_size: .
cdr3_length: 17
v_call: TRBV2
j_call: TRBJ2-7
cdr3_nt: TGTGCCAGCAGTGTAGCCACAGGGGGCGCTTGGGTTGACGAGCAGTACTTC
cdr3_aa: CASSVATGGAWVDEQYF

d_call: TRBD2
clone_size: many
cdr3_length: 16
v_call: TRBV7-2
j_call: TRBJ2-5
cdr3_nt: TGTGCCAGCAGCTTGGGCGTCGCGGGGGGAGAAAGGACCCAGTACTTC
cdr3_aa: CASSLGVAGGERTQYF

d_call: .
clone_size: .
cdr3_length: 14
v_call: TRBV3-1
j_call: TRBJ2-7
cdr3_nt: TGTGCCAGCAGCCAAGGACTAGGGGCGGACGAGCAGTACTTC
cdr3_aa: CASSQGLGADEQYF

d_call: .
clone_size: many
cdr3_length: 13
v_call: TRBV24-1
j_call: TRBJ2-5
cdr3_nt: TGTGCCACCAGTGCAGGGCCCCAAGAGACCCAGTACTTC
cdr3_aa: CATSAGPQETQYF

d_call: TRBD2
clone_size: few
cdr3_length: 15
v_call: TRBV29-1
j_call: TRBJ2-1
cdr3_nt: TGCAGCGCCAGACGTGGACTAGCGGGGGGAATGGGGCAGTTCTTC
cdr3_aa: CSARRGLAGGMGQFF

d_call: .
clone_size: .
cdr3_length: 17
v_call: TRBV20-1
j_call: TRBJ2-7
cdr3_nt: TGCAGTGCTAGCAGGGCGACACAGGGCTGCCGGGGTTGCGAGCAGTACTTC
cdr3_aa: CSASRATQGCRGCEQYF

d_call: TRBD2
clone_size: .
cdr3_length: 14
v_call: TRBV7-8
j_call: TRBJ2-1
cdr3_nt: TGTGCCAGCAGCCACGGACTAGCGGGATATGAGCAGTTCTTC
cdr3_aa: CASSHGLAGYEQFF

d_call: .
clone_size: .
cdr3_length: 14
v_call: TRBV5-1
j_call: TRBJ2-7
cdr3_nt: TGCGCCAGCAGCTTGGAGACGGAATACTACGAGCAGTACTTC
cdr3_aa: CASSLETEYYEQYF

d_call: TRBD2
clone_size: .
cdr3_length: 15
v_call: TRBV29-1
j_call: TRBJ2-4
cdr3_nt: TGCAGCGCGACGGGGGCCCCGACTAGCGACGGCATTCAGTACTTC
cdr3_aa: CSATGAPTSDGIQYF

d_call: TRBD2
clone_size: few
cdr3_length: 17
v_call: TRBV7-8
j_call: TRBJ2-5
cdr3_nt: TGTGCCAGCAGCTTGGGGATTAAGGCGGGAGGGCAAGAGACCCAGTACTTC
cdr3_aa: CASSLGIKAGGQETQYF

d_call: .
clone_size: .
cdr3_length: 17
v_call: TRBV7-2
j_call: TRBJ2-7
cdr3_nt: TGTGCCAGCAGCTCCCGTGATAAAGGACTACTTTCCTACGAGCAGTACTTC
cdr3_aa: CASSSRDKGLLSYEQYF

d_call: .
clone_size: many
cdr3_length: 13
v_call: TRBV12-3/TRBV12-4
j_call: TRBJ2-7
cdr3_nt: TGTGCCAGCAGCTCGGACAGAGCCTACGAGCAGTACTTC
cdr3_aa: CASSSDRAYEQYF

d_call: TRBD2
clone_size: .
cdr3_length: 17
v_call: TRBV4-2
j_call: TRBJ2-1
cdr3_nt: TGTGCCAGCAGCCGAAGAGGGACTAGCGGGGGGGACGGTGAGCAGTTCTTC
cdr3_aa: CASSRRGTSGGDGEQFF

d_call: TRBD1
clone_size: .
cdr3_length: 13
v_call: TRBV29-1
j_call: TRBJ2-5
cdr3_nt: TGCAGCGTTGGCTCCACAGGGGTAGAGACCCAGTACTTC
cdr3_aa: CSVGSTGVETQYF

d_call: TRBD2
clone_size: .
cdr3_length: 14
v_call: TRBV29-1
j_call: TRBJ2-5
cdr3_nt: TGCAGCGTTGCTCTAGCGGGAGTCCAAGAGACCCAGTACTTC
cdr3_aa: CSVALAGVQETQYF

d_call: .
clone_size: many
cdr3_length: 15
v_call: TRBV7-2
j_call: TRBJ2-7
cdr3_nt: TGTGCCAGCAGCTTTACACCGGGCAACTCCTACGAGCAGTACTTC
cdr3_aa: CASSFTPGNSYEQYF

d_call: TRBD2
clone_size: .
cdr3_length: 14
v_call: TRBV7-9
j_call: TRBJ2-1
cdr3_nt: TGTGCCAGCAGTTCTAGCGGGGCTTACAATGAGCAGTTCTTC
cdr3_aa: CASSSSGAYNEQFF

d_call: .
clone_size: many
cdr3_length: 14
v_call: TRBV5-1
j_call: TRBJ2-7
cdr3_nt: TGCGCCAGCAGCTCCGACGGACTATCCTACGAGCAGTACTTC
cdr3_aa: CASSSDGLSYEQYF